This T cell receptor (beta chain) was documented in a study of cytomegalovirus exposure and HLA in healthy donors. This PCR relied on a set of 60 Vbeta primers and 13 Jbeta primers. Sequenced by immunoSEQ multiplex PCR; TCRdb stores in-frame clones only, minus some. This sample has tens of thousands of clones; about 78% occur once, and the top ten carry more than 2.5%. The CDR3 is 16 amino acids. Trimming removed 4 bases from V and 0 bases from J; junction bases left unmatched: 6. The germline gives CDR1 ENHRY, CDR2 SYGVKD. Notes on the study in general: At a 0.05 false discovery rate, a later analysis found some 17,000 TCR beta sequences to be associated with HLA alleles. Reports state that TCR beta sequences accurately predicted most subjects' HLA-A and HLA-B alleles. In vitro assays verified that a few CMV-associated chains recognized CMV antigens specifically. A highly shared variant cluster was judged a likely technical artifact.

For this clone: Antigen: not known.

This rearrangement joins TRBV10-3 to TRBJ2-7; 10 positions agree with TRBD2. The clonotype was recovered from a man younger than 30 in good health and CMV-seronegative. Sequenced: PBMCs. As DNA, the CDR3 is TGTGCCATCAGTGCCGCCGGGACTAGCGCCTCCTACGAGCAGTACTTC. Translated: CAISAAGTSASYEQYF.